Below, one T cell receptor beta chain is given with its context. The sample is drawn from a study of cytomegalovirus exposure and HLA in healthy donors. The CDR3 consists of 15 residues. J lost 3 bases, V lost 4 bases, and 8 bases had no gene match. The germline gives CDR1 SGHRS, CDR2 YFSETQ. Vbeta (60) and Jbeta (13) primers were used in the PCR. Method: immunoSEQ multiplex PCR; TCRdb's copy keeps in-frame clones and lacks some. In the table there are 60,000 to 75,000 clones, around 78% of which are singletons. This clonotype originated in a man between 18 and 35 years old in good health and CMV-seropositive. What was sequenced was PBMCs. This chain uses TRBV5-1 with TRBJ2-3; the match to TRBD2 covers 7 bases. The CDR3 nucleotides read TGCGCCAGCAGCCAAAATGGGGGGGGAACAGATACGCAGTATTTT. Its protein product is CASSQNGGGTDTQYF.